This T cell receptor (beta chain) was profiled in a study of identical twins. Notes on the study in general: Fewer insertions were carried by abundant cord blood beta clonotypes, but none was seen in memory repertoires. Weaker excess twin sharing was seen among beta out-of-frame sequences.

This clonotype was seen repeatedly, ten times or more. The antigen remains undetermined. This CDR3 is 16 amino acids long. V lost 4 bases and J lost 0, with 18 bases in between. CDR1 and CDR2 (germline): DFQATT, SNEGSKA (reference sequence). MiXCR was run by TCRdb on the 5' RACE reads, yielding one entry per CDR3 protein. The sample shows around 240,000 distinct CDR3 sequences, roughly 7% of them seen only once. In addition, the sample was reused for a study of yellow fever vaccine responses in identical twins.

The V call is TRBV20-1, the J call TRBJ1-1; D possibly corresponds to TRBD1 (5 bases). This clonotype originated in a woman aged 18-35 years in good health. Sequences were obtained from memory (CD45RO+) T cells sorted from blood. The CDR3 region is CSANPWGVYLNTEAFF. The DNA for the CDR3 is TGCAGTGCTAACCCCTGGGGGGTATACTTGAACACTGAAGCTTTCTTT.